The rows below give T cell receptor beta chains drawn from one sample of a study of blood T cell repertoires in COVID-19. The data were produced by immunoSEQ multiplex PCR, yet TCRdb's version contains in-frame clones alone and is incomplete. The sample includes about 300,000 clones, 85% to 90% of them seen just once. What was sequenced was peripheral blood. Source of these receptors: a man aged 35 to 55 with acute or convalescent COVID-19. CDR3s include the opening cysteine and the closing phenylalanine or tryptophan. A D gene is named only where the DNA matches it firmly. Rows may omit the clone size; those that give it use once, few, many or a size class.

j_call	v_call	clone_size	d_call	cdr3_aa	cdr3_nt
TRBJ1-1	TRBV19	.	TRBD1	CASRDRDTEAFF	TGTGCCAGTAGGGACAGGGACACTGAAGCTTTCTTT
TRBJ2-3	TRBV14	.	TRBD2	CASSQLAGGRTDTQYF	TGTGCCAGCAGCCAACTAGCGGGGGGGCGAACAGATACGCAGTATTTT
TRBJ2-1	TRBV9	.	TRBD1	CASSADRGQFF	TGTGCCAGCAGCGCCGACAGGGGGCAGTTCTTC
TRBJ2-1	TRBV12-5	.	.	CASKSMGASFYEQFF	TGTGCTAGTAAATCTATGGGGGCGAGTTTTTATGAGCAGTTCTTC
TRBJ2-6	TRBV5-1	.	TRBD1	CASSLMGQGASSGANVLTF	TGCGCCAGCAGCTTGATGGGACAGGGGGCCAGCTCTGGGGCCAACGTCCTGACTTTC
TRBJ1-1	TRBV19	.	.	CASSPRGGLNTEAFF	TGTGCCAGTAGTCCCCGGGGAGGGCTGAACACTGAAGCTTTCTTT
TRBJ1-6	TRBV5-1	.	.	CASSLDPGKSSPLHF	TGCGCCAGCAGCTTGGACCCAGGGAAGAGTTCACCCCTCCACTTT
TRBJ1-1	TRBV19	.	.	CASSPNSGRSTEAFF	TGTGCCAGTAGTCCCAATAGCGGCCGGAGCACTGAAGCTTTCTTT
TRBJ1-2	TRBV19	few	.	CASSIELGRTVYGYTF	TGTGCCAGTAGTATAGAGTTGGGGAGGACGGTCTATGGCTACACCTTC
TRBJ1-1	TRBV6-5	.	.	CASSFRINTEAFF	TGTGCCAGCAGTTTCAGGATCAACACTGAAGCTTTCTTT
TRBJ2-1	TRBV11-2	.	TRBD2	CASSLPPLNGTSGYNEQFF	TGTGCCAGCAGCTTACCACCCCTTAACGGGACTAGCGGGTACAATGAGCAGTTCTTC
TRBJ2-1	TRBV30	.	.	CAWSDGGDNEQFF	TGTGCCTGGAGTGACGGGGGAGACAATGAGCAGTTCTTC
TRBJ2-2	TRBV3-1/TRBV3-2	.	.	CASSPQSRLNTGELFF	TGTGCCAGCAGCCCTCAATCGCGGCTGAACACCGGGGAGCTGTTTTTT
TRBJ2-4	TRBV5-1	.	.	CASSWGDSLAKNIQYF	TGCGCCAGCAGCTGGGGGGACAGTTTAGCCAAAAACATTCAGTACTTC
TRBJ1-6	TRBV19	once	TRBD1	CASSRGQELSPLHF	TGTGCCAGTAGTAGGGGACAGGAGCTTTCACCCCTCCACTTT
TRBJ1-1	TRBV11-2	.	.	CASSLDGGINTEAFF	TGTGCCAGCAGCTTAGATGGCGGAATTAACACTGAAGCTTTCTTT
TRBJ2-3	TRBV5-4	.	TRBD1	CASSALDRGSDTQYF	TGTGCCAGCAGCGCTTTGGACAGGGGGTCAGATACGCAGTATTTT
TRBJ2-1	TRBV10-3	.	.	CASALGGDSYNEQFF	TGTGCCAGCGCTCTAGGGGGGGACTCCTACAATGAGCAGTTCTTC
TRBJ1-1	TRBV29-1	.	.	CSVSSGWGMNTEAFF	TGCAGCGTGAGCTCAGGGTGGGGCATGAACACTGAAGCTTTCTTT
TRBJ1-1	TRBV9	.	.	CASSVGAGEAFF	TGTGCCAGCAGCGTAGGGGCAGGGGAAGCTTTCTTT
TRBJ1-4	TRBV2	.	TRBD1	CASSDLGTGDEKLFF	TGTGCCAGCAGCGACTTAGGGACAGGGGATGAAAAACTGTTTTTT
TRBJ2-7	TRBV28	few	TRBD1	CATGQGPYEQYF	TGTGCCACCGGACAGGGGCCCTACGAGCAGTACTTC
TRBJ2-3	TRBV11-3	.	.	CASSLGRTDTQYF	TGTGCCAGCTCCTTGGGGAGGACAGATACGCAGTATTTT
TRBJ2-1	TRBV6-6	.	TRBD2	CASSQGGGSSYNEQFF	TGTGCCAGCAGTCAAGGCGGGGGTTCCTCCTACAATGAGCAGTTCTTC
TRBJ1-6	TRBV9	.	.	CASSQLSNSPLHF	TGTGCCAGCAGCCAACTGAGTAATTCACCCCTCCACTTT
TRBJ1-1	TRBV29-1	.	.	CSVGWGVTMNTEAFF	TGCAGCGTGGGATGGGGGGTTACCATGAACACTGAAGCTTTCTTT
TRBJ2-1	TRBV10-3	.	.	CAITTTVFNEQFF	TGTGCCATCACTACGACAGTATTCAATGAGCAGTTCTTC
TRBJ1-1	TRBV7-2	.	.	CASSFDSGAEAFF	TGTGCCAGCAGCTTCGACAGTGGCGCTGAAGCTTTCTTT
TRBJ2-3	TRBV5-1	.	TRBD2	CASSGRGEGTDTQYF	TGCGCCAGCTCCGGCCGGGGGGAGGGCACAGATACGCAGTATTTT
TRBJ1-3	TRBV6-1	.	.	CASSESSSSSGNTIYF	TGTGCCAGCAGTGAATCTTCTTCTAGCTCTGGAAACACCATATATTTT
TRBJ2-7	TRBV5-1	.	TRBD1	CASSPQTGALGQYF	TGCGCCAGCAGCCCCCAGACAGGGGCCCTGGGGCAGTACTTC
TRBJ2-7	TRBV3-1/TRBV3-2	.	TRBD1	CASTPDRDFPREQYF	TGTGCCAGCACCCCTGACAGGGATTTTCCCCGCGAGCAGTACTTC
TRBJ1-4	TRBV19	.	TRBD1	CASSIGRQGNEKLFF	TGTGCCAGTAGTATTGGTCGACAGGGGAATGAAAAACTGTTTTTT
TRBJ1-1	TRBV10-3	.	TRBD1	CAIRGQANTEAFF	TGTGCCATCAGGGGACAGGCAAACACTGAAGCTTTCTTT
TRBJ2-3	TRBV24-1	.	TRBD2	CATSDWRGGSDTQYF	TGTGCCACCAGTGACTGGCGGGGGGGATCAGATACGCAGTATTTT
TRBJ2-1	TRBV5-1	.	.	CASQQNRGIYNEQFF	TGCGCCAGTCAACAGAATAGAGGGATCTACAATGAGCAGTTCTTC
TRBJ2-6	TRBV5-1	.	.	CASRTRSDSSGANVLTF	TGCGCCAGCCGAACCAGGTCAGACAGCTCTGGGGCCAACGTCCTGACTTTC